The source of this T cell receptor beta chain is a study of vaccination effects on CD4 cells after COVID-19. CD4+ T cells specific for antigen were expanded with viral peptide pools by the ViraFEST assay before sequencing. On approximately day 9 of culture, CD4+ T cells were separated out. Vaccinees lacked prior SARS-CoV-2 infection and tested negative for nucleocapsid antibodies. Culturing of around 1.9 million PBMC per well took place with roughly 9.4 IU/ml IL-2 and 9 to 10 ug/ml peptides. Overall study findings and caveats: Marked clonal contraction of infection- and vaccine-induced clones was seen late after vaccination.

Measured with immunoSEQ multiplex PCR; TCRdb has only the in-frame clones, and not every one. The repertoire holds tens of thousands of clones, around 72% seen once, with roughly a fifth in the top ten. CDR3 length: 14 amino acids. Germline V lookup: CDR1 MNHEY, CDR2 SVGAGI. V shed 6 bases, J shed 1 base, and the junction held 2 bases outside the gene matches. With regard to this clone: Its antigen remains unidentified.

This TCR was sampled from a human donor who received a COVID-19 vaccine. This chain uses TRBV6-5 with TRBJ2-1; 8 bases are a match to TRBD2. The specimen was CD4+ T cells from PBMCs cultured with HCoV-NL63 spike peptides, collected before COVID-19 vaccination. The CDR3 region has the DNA TGTGCCAGCAGGGGCGGGGGGTCCTACAATGAGCAGTTCTTC. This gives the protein CASRGGGSYNEQFF.